The next 7 T cell receptor beta chains were all read from a single sample in a study of blood T cell repertoires in COVID-19. Assay: immunoSEQ multiplex PCR; the TCRdb copy retains only in-frame clones and omits some. The sample comprises 300,000 or so clones, around 83% of which are singletons, and roughly 1.3% rests with the top ten. Material: peripheral blood. These receptor sequences come from a woman aged 45-60 years with acute or convalescent COVID-19.

This clone was picked up a small number of times. The chain carries TRBV5-5 and TRBJ2-3; D is unclear. This CDR3 has 12 residues. Germline lookup yields CDR1 SGHKS and CDR2 YYEKEE (reference sequence). The V and J ends lost 4 bases and 6 bases respectively, with 9 bases between them. The CDR3 sequence is CASSPSGDTQYF. The CDR3 region has the DNA TGTGCCAGCAGCCCCTCGGGTGATACGCAGTATTTT.

V and J are TRBV5-1 and TRBJ1-1; 9 bases match TRBD1. This CDR3 is built from 13 residues. The V gene's germline CDR1 is SGHRS and CDR2 YFSETQ. V was clipped by 4 bases and J by 9 bases; unmatched bases: 7. The CDR3 region is CASSPAGTGQAFF. The CDR3 nucleotides are TGCGCCAGCAGCCCGGCCGGGACAGGGCAAGCTTTCTTT.

The chain links TRBV6-5 to TRBJ1-2, with 7 bases aligning to TRBD1. Germline V CDR1 and CDR2: MNHEY, SVGAGI. The CDR3 spans 14 residues. Trimming removed 2 bases from V and 3 bases from J; junction bases left unmatched: 3. CDR3 DNA: TGTGCCAGCAGTTACCCTACAGGGGACTATGGCTACACCTTC. This encodes CASSYPTGDYGYTF.

The chain carries TRBV24-1 and TRBJ1-5; D not certain. Trimming shortened V by 4 bases and J by 5 bases, and 11 bases separated the two germline ends. The CDR3 sequence is 14 residues long. CDR1 is KGHDR, CDR2 SFDVKD, per germline. The DNA for the CDR3 is TGTGCCACCAGTGACCCCACTTCGTATCAGCCCCAGCATTTT. Its protein is CATSDPTSYQPQHF.

This chain uses TRBV7-9 with TRBJ1-1; maybe TRBD1 (5 bases). The CDR3 is 16 residues long. Germline-derived CDR1 and CDR2 are SEHNR and FQNEAQ (reference sequence). V lost 1 base and J lost 3, with 15 bases in between. CDR3 in DNA: TGTGCCAGCAGCTTAGAAGGAGGGGCCTTGGACACTGAAGCTTTCTTT. Its translation is CASSLEGGALDTEAFF.

The chain uses TRBV6-5 and TRBJ1-5; the D gene is possibly TRBD1 (5 bases). Germline assignment: CDR1 MNHEY and CDR2 SVGAGI. This CDR3 is 16 amino acids long. The ends were cut back, 4 bases at V and 6 bases at J, with 19 bases in the middle. CDR3 sequence: CASSSLGWGVGQPQHF. CDR3 nucleotide sequence: TGTGCCAGCAGTTCTTTAGGGTGGGGGGTTGGTCAGCCCCAGCATTTT.

This chain connects TRBV12-3 or TRBV12-4 to TRBJ1-1; D is undetermined. The CDR3 covers 13 residues. The germline V and J ends were trimmed by 10 bases and 2 bases, with 14 bases remaining between them. The CDR3 sequence is CATRVRINTEAFF. The CDR3 DNA is TGTGCCACCCGTGTCAGGATCAACACTGAAGCTTTCTTT.